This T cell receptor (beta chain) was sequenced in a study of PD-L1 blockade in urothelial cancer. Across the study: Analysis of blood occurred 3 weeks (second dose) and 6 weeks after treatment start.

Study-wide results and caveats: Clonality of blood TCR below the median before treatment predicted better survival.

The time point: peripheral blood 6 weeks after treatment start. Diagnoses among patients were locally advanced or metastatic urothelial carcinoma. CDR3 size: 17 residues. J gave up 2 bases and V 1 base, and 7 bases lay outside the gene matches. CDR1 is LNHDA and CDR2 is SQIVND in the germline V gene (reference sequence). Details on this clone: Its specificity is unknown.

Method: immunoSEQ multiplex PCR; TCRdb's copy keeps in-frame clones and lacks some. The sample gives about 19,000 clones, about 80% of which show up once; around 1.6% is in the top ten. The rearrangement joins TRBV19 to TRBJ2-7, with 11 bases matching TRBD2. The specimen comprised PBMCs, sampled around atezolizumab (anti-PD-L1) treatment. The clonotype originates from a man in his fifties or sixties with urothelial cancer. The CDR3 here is CASSIGTSGSRPYEQYF. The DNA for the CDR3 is TGTGCCAGTAGTATAGGGACTAGCGGGTCCCGTCCCTACGAGCAGTACTTC.